Presented here are 28 T cell receptor beta chains from one specimen sequenced in a study of T-cell memory formation after mild COVID-19. TCRdb used MiXCR to reprocess the 5' RACE reads, holding one entry per CDR3 protein. The sample has roughly 450,000 distinct CDR3 sequences; 18% are singletons. Sequenced input: PBMCs or a T cell subset sorted from them (not recorded which). The source is an adult woman who had mild COVID-19 (a few samples of this study predate the infection). Cell type and time point are not known.

The V and J genes are TRBV5-5 and TRBJ2-2; D call uncertain. The length of the CDR3 is 16 residues. V was shortened by 3 bases and J by 1 base, with 13 bases between the two germline ends. Germline CDR1 is SGHKS and CDR2 is YYEKEE (reference sequence). CDR3 residues: CASSWPPVGNTGELFF. CDR3 bases: TGTGCCAGCAGCTGGCCCCCCGTCGGGAACACCGGGGAGCTGTTTTTT.

This clonotype has ten or more counts. The J gene is TRBJ2-1, the V gene TRBV30, with a possible D match to TRBD2 (5 bases). Germline V gene lookup returns CDR1 GTSNPN and CDR2 SVGIG (reference sequence). This CDR3 is built from 14 residues. Trimming left V 0 bases short and J 1 base short, with 7 bases between. Here the CDR3 reads CAWSVAASYNEQFF. The CDR3 DNA reads as TGTGCCTGGAGTGTAGCGGCTTCCTACAATGAGCAGTTCTTC. The full variable domain, rest sourced from reference TRBV30 and TRBJ2-1, is SQTIHQWPATLVQPVGSPLSLECTVEGTSNPNLYWYRQAAGRGLQLLFYSVGIGQISSEVPQNLSASRPQDRQFILSSKKLLLSDSGFYLCAWSVAASYNEQFFGPGTRLTVL.

In DNA form, the CDR3 reads TGCAGCGTTGCTGGTGCGGCAGTTCAAGAGACCCAGTACTTC. Protein sequence: CSVAGAAVQETQYF. The J gene is TRBJ2-5, the V gene TRBV29-1, with D uncertain. The CDR3 runs 14 residues. V lost 4 bases, J lost 2 bases, and 14 bases lay in between. Looked up from germline, CDR1 is SQVTM and CDR2 is ANQGSEA.

This clonotype came up a few times. This sequence joins TRBV24-1 and TRBJ2-2, with 8 bases identical to TRBD1. V shed 5 bases and J 3 bases; nucleotides not matched to a gene: 7. Germline V gives CDR1 KGHDR, CDR2 SFDVKD. The CDR3 is 16 amino acids. CDR3 in amino acids: CATSGWDRSYTGELFF. DNA of the CDR3: TGTGCCACCAGTGGGTGGGACAGGTCCTACACCGGGGAGCTGTTTTTT.

This chain connects TRBV9 to TRBJ1-2; D not certain. The ends were cut back, 7 bases at V and 6 bases at J, with 22 bases in the middle. The germline V gene encodes CDR1 SGDLS and CDR2 YYNGEE. The CDR3 is 15 residues long. CDR3 sequence: CASGNPQKFGHGYTF. CDR3 bases: TGTGCCAGCGGAAATCCCCAGAAATTCGGGCATGGCTACACCTTC. Full variable domain (outside the CDR3, taken from reference TRBV9 and TRBJ1-2): DSGVTQTPKHLITATGQRVTLRCSPRSGDLSVYWYQQSLDQGLQFLIQYYNGEERAKGNILERFSAQQFPDLHSELNLSSLELGDSALYFCASGNPQKFGHGYTFGSGTRLTVV.

The V and J genes are TRBV5-1 and TRBJ2-7; TRBD2 agrees at 16 bases. CDR1 and CDR2 (germline): SGHRS, YFSETQ. This CDR3 spans 18 amino acids. Trimming at V came to 4 bases and at J to 5 bases, leaving 12 bases not matched to a gene. The DNA of the CDR3 is TGCGCCAGCAGCCCGGACTCCGGGACTAGCGGGAGGGATGACGAGCAGTACTTC. The encoded protein is CASSPDSGTSGRDDEQYF. The whole variable domain, remainder taken from reference TRBV5-1 and TRBJ2-7, is KAGVTQTPRYLIKTRGQQVTLSCSPISGHRSVSWYQQTPGQGLQFLFEYFSETQRNKGNFPGRFSGRQFSNSRSEMNVSTLELGDSALYLCASSPDSGTSGRDDEQYFGPGTRLTVT.

This clonotype showed up just a few times. The chain is built from TRBV15 and TRBJ1-2; possibly TRBD1 for D (6 bases). Germline loops: CDR1 LNHNV, CDR2 YYDKDF (reference sequence). This CDR3 spans 15 amino acids. The germline V and J ends were trimmed by 6 bases and 6 bases, with 20 bases remaining between them. CDR3 sequence (DNA): TGTGCCACCAGTTTAGGGGGGTGGGGGAAGGATGGCTACACCTTC. This encodes CATSLGGWGKDGYTF.

This clonotype was counted a few times. The chain carries TRBV4-1 and TRBJ1-5; maybe TRBD1 (5 bases). Trimming removed 1 base from V and 4 bases from J, with 11 bases in between. The V gene's germline CDR1 is MGHRA and CDR2 YSYEKL. The CDR3 consists of 15 residues. The CDR3, as DNA: TGCGCCAGCAGCCAAGTGGGGGAGGGGAATCAGCCCCAGCATTTT. Protein: CASSQVGEGNQPQHF.

Only a few counts were recorded for this clonotype. The J gene is TRBJ2-2, the V gene TRBV5-1; 7 bases are shared with TRBD1. Unmatched junction bases numbered 8, after V lost 4 bases and J lost 5 bases. This CDR3 has 15 amino acids. Germline V gives CDR1 SGHRS, CDR2 YFSETQ. CDR3 DNA: TGCGCCAGCAGCCGACTAACAGGGGATACCGGGGAGCTGTTTTTT. Its protein product is CASSRLTGDTGELFF.

The chain recombines TRBV7-9 with TRBJ1-5; 7 nucleotides agree with TRBD1. CDR3 length: 14 amino acids. Unmatched junction bases numbered 6, after V lost 5 bases and J lost 5 bases. Germline V CDR1 and CDR2: SEHNR, FQNEAQ (reference sequence). As DNA, the CDR3 is TGTGCCAGCAGCCCGGTAGGGGGCCATCAGCCCCAGCATTTT. Amino acid sequence: CASSPVGGHQPQHF.

V usage is TRBV5-1 and J usage is TRBJ1-1, with 7 bases aligning to TRBD1. Germline lookup yields CDR1 SGHRS and CDR2 YFSETQ. This CDR3 is 14 amino acids long. V lost 6 bases to trimming and J lost 2 bases; unmatched junction nucleotides: 7. CDR3 region: CASTGGQANTEAFF. Written as DNA, the CDR3 is TGCGCCAGCACAGGCGGACAGGCTAACACTGAAGCTTTCTTT.

V is TRBV6-5 and J is TRBJ1-6; perhaps TRBD1 as D (6 bases). Per the germline V gene, CDR1 is MNHEY and CDR2 is SVGAGI. Trimming left V 2 bases short and J 4 bases short, with 21 bases between. The CDR3 contains 19 residues. The DNA of the CDR3 is TGTGCCAGCAGTTACGGGGGCCCAGGCGAAAGTCGATATAATTCACCCCTCCACTTT. Amino acid sequence: CASSYGGPGESRYNSPLHF.

The chain joins TRBV3-1 to TRBJ2-5; D remains ambiguous. V lost 0 bases, J lost 5 bases, and 22 bases lay in between. This CDR3 spans 18 amino acids. From germline, CDR1 is LGHDT and CDR2 YNNKEL (reference sequence). The CDR3 reads CASSQDSSALFAPETQYF. The CDR3 DNA sequence: TGTGCCAGCAGCCAAGATTCTTCGGCCCTTTTCGCCCCGGAGACCCAGTACTTC.

The V call is TRBV20-1, the J call TRBJ1-1, with D tentatively TRBD1 (6 bases). The V and J ends lost 3 bases and 6 bases respectively, with 14 bases between them. Looked up from germline, CDR1 is DFQATT and CDR2 is SNEGSKA (reference sequence). The CDR3 sequence is 13 residues long. CDR3 DNA: TGCAGTGCTAGGATGGGGGGCGCCGCTGAAGCTTTCTTT. Translated: CSARMGGAAEAFF.

V gene TRBV4-1 combines with J gene TRBJ1-1; D uncertain. The V and J ends lost 3 bases and 0 bases respectively, with 8 bases between them. Germline loops: CDR1 MGHRA, CDR2 YSYEKL. The CDR3 sequence is 14 residues long. CDR3 in DNA: TGCGCCAGCAGCCATCAGAGACTGAACACTGAAGCTTTCTTT. Translated, it gives CASSHQRLNTEAFF.

This clonotype was detected only a few times. The rearrangement uses TRBV3-1 and TRBJ2-2; D is uncertain. This CDR3 contains 14 residues. CDR1 and CDR2 from the germline V gene are LGHDT and YNNKEL (reference sequence). V lost 1 base to trimming and J lost 7 bases, with 10 bases between them. The CDR3 sequence is CASSQVYMGGELFF. CDR3 bases: TGTGCCAGCAGCCAAGTTTATATGGGCGGGGAGCTGTTTTTT.

In this sample, this clonotype turned up many times. The V call is TRBV4-3, the J call TRBJ2-7; D is possibly TRBD1 (5 bases). Germline CDR1 reads LGHNA; CDR2 reads YSLEER. V was clipped by 0 bases and J by 2 bases, with 11 bases between them. The CDR3 contains 15 residues. CDR3 DNA sequence: TGCGCCAGCAGCCAAGAGTACTCAGGGACCTACGAGCAGTACTTC. It yields the protein CASSQEYSGTYEQYF.

Ten or more counts support this clonotype. Germline is not matched at one junction end, which may reflect a read error. The chain employs TRBV15 and TRBJ2-3, with 9 bases identical to TRBD1. CDR3 length: 14 amino acids. The germline CDR1 and CDR2 sequences are LNHNV and YYDKDF (reference sequence). This CDR3 is CATRGTGPTDTQYF. The CDR3 nucleotides are TGTGCCACCAGAGGGACAGGGCCCACAGACACGCAGTATTTT.

This clonotype was observed many times. This chain joins TRBV6-5 and TRBJ2-1, with 7 bases that match TRBD1. Germline V gene sequence: CDR1 MNHEY, CDR2 SVGAGI. V gave up 8 bases and J gave up 11 bases; unmatched junction bases: 6. This CDR3 spans 11 amino acids. DNA of the CDR3: TGTGCCAGCTCTCTAGGGGGCCAGCAGTTCTTC. Residues: CASSLGGQQFF.

The chain joins TRBV5-1 to TRBJ1-4; D is unclear. Germline lookup yields CDR1 SGHRS and CDR2 YFSETQ. V was clipped by 4 bases and J by 0 bases, with 7 bases between them. This CDR3 contains 14 residues. This CDR3 reads CASSHATTNEKLFF. CDR3 sequence (DNA): TGCGCCAGCAGCCACGCTACAACTAATGAAAAACTGTTTTTT.

The rearrangement uses TRBV21-1 and TRBJ2-7; the table's TRBD1 call for D was not verified on the DNA. TRBV21-1 is a listed pseudogene. There are 17 residues in the CDR3. The CDR3 protein is CASSKAQGVGPSYEQYF. In nucleotides, the CDR3 is TGTGCCAGCAGCAAAGCACAGGGGGTAGGCCCATCCTACGAGCAGTACTTC.

V usage is TRBV25-1 and J usage is TRBJ2-7; 7 positions match TRBD1. Losses at the gene ends were 4 bases for V and 0 bases for J; bases not matched to a gene: 3. The CDR3 covers 14 residues. Germline-derived CDR1 and CDR2 are MGHDK and SYGVNS. Here the CDR3 reads CASSAQGDSYEQYF. The DNA for the CDR3 is TGTGCCAGCAGTGCCCAGGGGGACTCCTACGAGCAGTACTTC.

This clonotype was detected many times. The junction does not match germline at one end; this may be a read error. The V and J genes are TRBV5-1 and TRBJ2-5, with a tentative D call TRBD1 (5 bases). This CDR3 is built from 12 residues. In germline, CDR1 is SGHRS, CDR2 YFSETQ. The CDR3 spells CASSLAGETQYF. CDR3 DNA: TGTGCCAGCAGCTTAGCAGGGGAGACCCAGTACTTC. Full variable domain (remainder filled in from reference TRBV5-1 and TRBJ2-5): KAGVTQTPRYLIKTRGQQVTLSCSPISGHRSVSWYQQTPGQGLQFLFEYFSETQRNKGNFPGRFSGRQFSNSRSEMNVSTLELGDSALYLCASSLAGETQYFGPGTRLLVL.

The chain carries TRBV24-1 and TRBJ1-2; D may be TRBD1 (6 bases). The CDR3 is made up of 15 amino acids. Trimming shortened V by 3 bases and J by 4 bases, and 14 bases separated the two germline ends. CDR1 and CDR2 (germline): KGHDR, SFDVKD. In DNA form, the CDR3 reads TGTGCCACCAGTGATGTTTCAACAGGGTTCTATGGCTACACCTTC. As protein: CATSDVSTGFYGYTF.

V usage is TRBV7-9 and J usage is TRBJ2-7; TRBD1 aligns across 7 bases. The CDR3 sequence is 12 residues long. Germline values: CDR1 SEHNR, CDR2 FQNEAQ (reference sequence). V shed 5 bases and J 5 bases; nucleotides not matched to a gene: 3. The CDR3 DNA reads as TGTGCCAGCAGCAGGACAGGTCACGAGCAGTACTTC. Protein: CASSRTGHEQYF.

This clonotype was detected many times. In nucleotides, the CDR3 is TGTGCCAGCAGTCCCGTCCGGGGGGGGCGAGACAATGAGCAGTTCTTC. This codes for CASSPVRGGRDNEQFF. The rearrangement links TRBV12-3 or TRBV12-4 to TRBJ2-1; 8 bases line up with TRBD2. Trimming removed 5 bases from V and 5 bases from J; junction bases left unmatched: 11. The CDR3 has 16 residues.

This clonotype was counted many times. The J gene is TRBJ2-4, the V gene TRBV4-1; D might be TRBD2 (5 bases). The CDR3 is made up of 18 amino acids. V lost 0 bases and J lost 0, with 15 bases in between. The germline CDR1 and CDR2 sequences are MGHRA and YSYEKL. DNA for the CDR3: TGCGCCAGCAGCCAAGACTTTACGAGCGGACTAGCCAAAAACATTCAGTACTTC. Its translation is CASSQDFTSGLAKNIQYF.

In its sample, this clonotype was seen a few times. The J gene is TRBJ2-1, the V gene TRBV24-1, with 10 bases fitting TRBD2. Germline CDR1 KGHDR, CDR2 SFDVKD. CDR3 length equals 17 residues. V trimming: 4 bases; J trimming: 5 bases; junction bases outside the gene matches: 10. CDR3: CATSDTSGRGGDNEQFF. The CDR3 DNA follows: TGTGCCACCAGTGACACGAGCGGGAGGGGAGGGGACAATGAGCAGTTCTTC.